The present T cell receptor (beta chain) was sequenced within a study of T cell clonotyping in hematopoietic cell transplantation. About the research overall: Recipients' pretransplant samples followed cytoreduction. Overall study findings and caveats: At the given depth, recipient repertoires were over 95% de novo clonotypes. Graft donor and pretransplant recipient Inverse Simpson Index values predicted broader posttransplant TCR diversity. Without cell sorting, CD4 versus CD8 contributions remain unresolved.

Comments on this clone: Its antigen is still unknown.

V shed 0 bases and J 4 bases; nucleotides not matched to a gene: 6. The CDR3 is 17 residues long. Germline V gene sequence: CDR1 LGHNA, CDR2 YSLEER. Here immunoSEQ multiplex PCR was the method, and the copy in TCRdb shows in-frame clones only, minus some. The sample includes 50,000 or so clones, roughly 80% seen only once; the top ten take around 5.3%. Noted time point: recipient sample about 28 days before transplant, after cytoreduction. The sequencing here drew on peripheral blood mononuclear cells, taken before stem cell transplant. The chain couples TRBV4-3 to TRBJ1-6; 7 bases align to TRBD1. The sequence was obtained from a man aged 60-69 years with myelodysplastic syndrome. Some clones in this sample may be carry-over from other donors' samples. CDR3 in amino acids: CASSQEWRGLYNSPLHF. CDR3 bases: TGCGCCAGCAGCCAAGAATGGAGGGGGCTTTATAATTCACCCCTCCACTTT.